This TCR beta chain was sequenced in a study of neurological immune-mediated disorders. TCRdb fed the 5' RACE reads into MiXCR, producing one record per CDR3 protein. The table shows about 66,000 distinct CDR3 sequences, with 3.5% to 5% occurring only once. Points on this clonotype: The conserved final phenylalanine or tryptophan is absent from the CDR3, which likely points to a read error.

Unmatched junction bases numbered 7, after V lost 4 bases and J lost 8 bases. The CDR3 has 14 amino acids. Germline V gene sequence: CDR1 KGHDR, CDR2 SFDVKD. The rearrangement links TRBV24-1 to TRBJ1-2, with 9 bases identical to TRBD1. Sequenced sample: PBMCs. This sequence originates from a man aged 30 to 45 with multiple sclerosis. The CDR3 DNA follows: TGTGCCACCAGTGACGGGGACAGGGTGATGGGCTACACCAAC. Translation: CATSDGDRVMGYTN.